The T cell receptor beta chain described here comes from a study of blood T cell repertoires in COVID-19. The germline CDR1 and CDR2 sequences are SGHNT and YYREEE (reference sequence). V gave up 5 bases and J gave up 1 base; unmatched junction bases: 3. The CDR3 is 15 amino acids. Authors' methods: Counts of nucleated cells, estimated from reference gene primer amplification, were obtained. Profiling relied on immunoSEQ multiplex PCR, and the TCRdb table lists in-frame clones only, not all of them. Clone size and V and J calls were adopted from that table, with D and trimming inferred from the DNA. The table has 200,000 to 300,000 clones, approximately 85% seen once. About this clone itself: This may arise from a read error, as a much more abundant clone is one base away.

One Seattle source followed patients from active infection through their disease course. This clonotype originated in a man between 45 and 60 years old with COVID-19, enrolled during active disease. The sequenced sample was peripheral blood. V and J are TRBV5-4 and TRBJ2-2; the match to TRBD1 covers 9 bases. The CDR3 reads CASRPGQGNTGELFF. The CDR3 DNA is TGTGCCAGCAGGCCGGGACAGGGGAACACCGGGGAGCTGTTTTTT.